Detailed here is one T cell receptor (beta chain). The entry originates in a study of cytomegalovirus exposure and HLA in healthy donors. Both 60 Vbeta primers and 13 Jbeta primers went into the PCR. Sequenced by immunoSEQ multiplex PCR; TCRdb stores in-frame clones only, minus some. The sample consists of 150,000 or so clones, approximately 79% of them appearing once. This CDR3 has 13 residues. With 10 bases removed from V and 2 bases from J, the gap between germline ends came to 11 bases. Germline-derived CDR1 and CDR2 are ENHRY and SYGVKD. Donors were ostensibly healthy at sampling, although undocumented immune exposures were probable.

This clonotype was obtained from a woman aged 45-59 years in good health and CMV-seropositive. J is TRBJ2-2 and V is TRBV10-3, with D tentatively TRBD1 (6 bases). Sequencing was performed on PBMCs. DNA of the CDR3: TGTGCCACCGGGACATTAAACACCGGGGAGCTGTTTTTT. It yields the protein CATGTLNTGELFF.